The 22 T cell receptor beta chains below were found in one sample sequenced in a study of T cells after yellow fever vaccination. TCRdb passed the 5' RACE reads through MiXCR, listing each CDR3 protein once. This table has around 550,000 distinct CDR3 sequences, roughly 21% appearing once. Sequenced here: PBMCs, sampled 15 days after the yellow fever booster vaccination. These TCRs come from a young man who received the YFV17D yellow fever vaccine.

The table lists this clonotype with a few counts. The V and J genes are TRBV5-4 and TRBJ2-5; 12 nucleotides align to TRBD2. The germline V gene encodes CDR1 SGHNT and CDR2 YYREEE (reference sequence). The CDR3 totals 16 residues. Losses at the gene ends were 4 bases for V and 5 bases for J; bases not matched to a gene: 9. The CDR3 spells CASSLTSGRQVETQYF. The CDR3 DNA is TGTGCCAGCAGCCTCACTAGCGGGAGGCAGGTGGAGACCCAGTACTTC. Full variable domain (outside the CDR3, taken from reference TRBV5-4 and TRBJ2-5): ETGVTQSPTHLIKTRGQQVTLRCSSQSGHNTVSWYQQALGQGPQFIFQYYREEENGRGNFPPRFSGLQFPNYSSELNVNALELDDSALYLCASSLTSGRQVETQYFGPGTRLLVL.

This clonotype has ten or more counts. The junction departs from germline at one end; a sequencing error may be responsible. The chain recombines TRBV5-1 with TRBJ2-5; maybe TRBD2 (6 bases). The CDR3 extends over 14 amino acids. CDR1 is SGHRS, CDR2 YFSETQ, per germline. CDR3 protein: CASSLGSGQETQYF. CDR3 nucleotide sequence: TGTGCTAGCAGCTTGGGTAGCGGCCAAGAGACCCAGTACTTC.

The chain joins TRBV6-5 to TRBJ2-7; D perhaps matches TRBD1 (6 bases). Trimming stripped 4 bases from V and 3 bases from J, with 10 bases between. The CDR3 runs 13 residues. Germline loops: CDR1 MNHEY, CDR2 SVGAGI. CDR3 sequence reads: CASSWYRDYEQYF. CDR3 coding DNA: TGTGCCAGCAGTTGGTACAGGGACTACGAGCAGTACTTC.

This clonotype was seen only a few times. V gene TRBV19 combines with J gene TRBJ2-1, with D maybe TRBD1 (6 bases). Trimming took 5 bases from V and 4 from J, leaving 18 bases between them. The CDR3 runs to 16 residues. Germline lookup yields CDR1 LNHDA and CDR2 SQIVND (reference sequence). CDR3: CASSRTYRVEYNEQFF. The CDR3 DNA sequence: TGTGCCAGTAGTCGCACCTACAGGGTCGAGTACAATGAGCAGTTCTTC.

This clonotype appeared a few times. The chain couples TRBV24-1 to TRBJ2-2; tentatively, D is TRBD1 (5 bases). Germline CDR1 reads KGHDR; CDR2 reads SFDVKD. The CDR3 is made up of 15 amino acids. V lost 3 bases, J lost 6 bases, and 13 bases lay in between. The CDR3 sequence: CATSDPRVAPGELFF. As DNA, the CDR3 is TGTGCCACCAGTGATCCCAGGGTCGCCCCCGGGGAGCTGTTTTTT.

The chain joins TRBV7-3 to TRBJ2-2; no clear D gene. This CDR3 has 14 residues. Germline CDR1 and CDR2: SGHTA and FQGTGA. V lost 6 bases, J lost 0 bases, and 8 bases lay in between. The CDR3 loop reads CASRLTTNTGELFF. CDR3 DNA sequence: TGTGCCAGCAGGCTAACTACGAACACCGGGGAGCTGTTTTTT.

The chain links TRBV7-9 to TRBJ2-3; unclear D gene. V was shortened by 5 bases and J by 5 bases, with 11 bases between the two germline ends. CDR1 is SEHNR, CDR2 FQNEAQ, per germline (reference sequence). This CDR3 comprises 13 residues. CDR3 bases: TGTGCCAGCAGCACGACGGTGGGAGATACGCAGTATTTT. Translating gives CASSTTVGDTQYF.

This clonotype was found a few times. The rearrangement joins TRBV5-1 to TRBJ1-3; no clear D. CDR3 length: 15 residues. In germline, CDR1 is SGHRS, CDR2 YFSETQ. Deletions cut 0 bases from V and 0 bases from J, with 7 bases between. The CDR3 protein is CASSLVGSSGNTIYF. The CDR3 DNA sequence: TGCGCCAGCAGCTTGGTTGGCAGCTCTGGAAACACCATATATTTT.

In its sample, this clonotype was seen a few times. The chain recombines TRBV29-1 with TRBJ2-1; no firm D call. The CDR3 length is 11 residues. The germline V gene encodes CDR1 SQVTM and CDR2 ANQGSEA. Trimming took off 7 bases at V and 7 bases at J, with 11 bases between the two ends. CDR3 in amino acids: CSAQNLNEQFF. The CDR3, as DNA: TGCAGCGCCCAGAACCTTAATGAGCAGTTCTTC.

This clonotype was seen a handful of times. This rearrangement joins TRBV5-1 to TRBJ1-1; perhaps TRBD1 as D (5 bases). The CDR3 is made up of 14 amino acids. Germline CDR1 and CDR2: SGHRS and YFSETQ. Trimming left V 1 base short and J 5 bases short, with 12 bases between. CDR3 loop: CASSLSGQGTEAFF. CDR3 nucleotide sequence: TGCGCCAGCAGCTTGTCCGGCCAGGGTACTGAAGCTTTCTTT.

This clonotype showed up many times. The rearrangement joins TRBV12-3 or TRBV12-4 to TRBJ2-5, with 11 nucleotides matching TRBD2. After removal of 4 bases from V and 4 bases from J, the junction contained 5 bases not matched to a gene. The CDR3 consists of 15 residues. CDR3 region: CASSSPGLAGETQYF. CDR3 bases: TGTGCCAGCAGTTCTCCCGGACTAGCGGGAGAGACCCAGTACTTC.

In this sample, this clonotype turned up a few times. The V and J genes are TRBV25-1 and TRBJ2-2; D is unclear. Germline CDR1 and CDR2: MGHDK and SYGVNS. Trimming took 7 bases from V and 6 from J, leaving 6 bases between them. The CDR3 length is 11 residues. CDR3 protein: CASKDSGELFF. The CDR3 bases are TGTGCCAGCAAGGATTCCGGGGAGCTGTTTTTT.

The chain is built from TRBV12-3 or TRBV12-4 and TRBJ2-7, with D perhaps TRBD1 (5 bases). The CDR3 covers 15 residues. Trimming removed 3 bases at V and 6 bases at J, with 18 bases between. The CDR3 loop reads CASSLGLGQGTEQYF. DNA of the CDR3: TGTGCCAGCAGTTTGGGCTTGGGGCAGGGTACCGAGCAGTACTTC.

J is TRBJ2-7 and V is TRBV7-2; possibly TRBD2 for D (5 bases). Germline CDR1 SGHTA, CDR2 FQGNSA. CDR3 size: 13 residues. Trimming pared 3 bases from V and 3 bases from J, leaving 9 bases between. For the CDR3, the DNA is TGTGCCAGCAGCTTGAAAGCGGACTACGAGCAGTACTTC. As protein: CASSLKADYEQYF.

This clonotype was counted only a few times. The genes are TRBV7-2 and TRBJ2-3; TRBD2 is a possible D gene (5 bases). V lost 8 bases and J lost 2, with 14 bases in between. From germline, CDR1 is SGHTA and CDR2 FQGNSA. CDR3 size: 14 residues. The CDR3 bases are TGTGCCAGCCCGAGGGTGGACTTCACAGATACGCAGTATTTT. Translating it yields CASPRVDFTDTQYF.

The gene calls are TRBV18 and TRBJ2-2; tentative D call: TRBD2 (6 bases). Trimming shortened V by 5 bases and J by 4 bases, and 14 bases separated the two germline ends. Germline V CDR1 and CDR2: KGHSH, LQKENI. The CDR3 extends over 15 amino acids. Here the CDR3 reads CASSTAAGSTGELFF. The CDR3 DNA sequence: TGTGCCAGCTCAACGGCGGCGGGGAGCACCGGGGAGCTGTTTTTT.

The chain couples TRBV24-1 to TRBJ2-5; TRBD2 might be the D (6 bases). The V gene's germline CDR1 is KGHDR and CDR2 SFDVKD. This CDR3 is built from 15 residues. The V end lost 4 bases, the J end lost 1 base, and 12 bases lay between the germline ends. The CDR3 loop is CATSDPGDFQETQYF. The CDR3 DNA is TGTGCCACCAGTGACCCCGGGGACTTCCAAGAGACCCAGTACTTC.

Only a few counts were recorded for this clonotype. V gene TRBV27 combines with J gene TRBJ2-1; TRBD2 is a possible D gene (6 bases). Germline CDR1 is MNHEY and CDR2 is SMNVEV (reference sequence). V lost 6 bases to trimming and J lost 7 bases, with 7 bases between them. The CDR3 contains 11 residues. Here the CDR3 reads CASSRENEQFF. For the CDR3, the DNA is TGTGCCAGCAGCCGGGAGAATGAGCAGTTCTTC.

This clonotype was seen just once. This chain connects TRBV7-8 to TRBJ2-7; maybe TRBD2 (5 bases). The CDR3 contains 15 residues. Germline values: CDR1 SGHVS, CDR2 FQNEAQ. The V gene lost 2 bases and the J gene lost 0 bases, with 11 bases spanning the gap. DNA for the CDR3: TGTGCCAGCAGCTTACGTGGCGGGCCCTCCTACGAGCAGTACTTC. Protein: CASSLRGGPSYEQYF.

This clonotype turned up a few times. The chain recombines TRBV20-1 with TRBJ2-7; 9 nucleotides agree with TRBD1. The germline CDR1 and CDR2 sequences are DFQATT and SNEGSKA (reference sequence). V was pared by 3 bases and J by 6 bases, with 12 bases of the junction left unmatched. The CDR3 extends over 15 amino acids. In DNA form, the CDR3 reads TGCAGTGCTAGGGGTTTCGATGGGACAGGGACCGAGCAGTACTTC. Its translation is CSARGFDGTGTEQYF.

The chain employs TRBV29-1 and TRBJ2-7, with TRBD2 identical over 8 bases. The trim removed 6 bases at V and 1 base at J, leaving 5 bases unmatched. In germline, CDR1 is SQVTM, CDR2 ANQGSEA. This CDR3 is built from 13 residues. The CDR3 here is CSVFSGTSYEQYF. CDR3 nucleotide sequence: TGCAGCGTGTTTAGCGGGACTTCCTACGAGCAGTACTTC.

This clonotype was observed a few times. V gene TRBV18 combines with J gene TRBJ2-5; tentative D call: TRBD2 (6 bases). The germline V and J ends were trimmed by 3 bases and 3 bases, with 14 bases remaining between them. The germline gives CDR1 KGHSH, CDR2 LQKENI. This CDR3 has 15 amino acids. CDR3 in DNA: TGTGCCAGCTCACCGGAGTTAGGAGGGGAAGAGACCCAGTACTTC. Translation gives CASSPELGGEETQYF. Filled out from reference TRBV18 and TRBJ2-5, the complete variable domain reads NAGVMQNPRHLVRRRGQEARLRCSPMKGHSHVYWYRQLPEEGLKFMVYLQKENIIDESGMPKERFSAEFPKEGPSILRIQQVVRGDSAAYFCASSPELGGEETQYFGPGTRLLVL.